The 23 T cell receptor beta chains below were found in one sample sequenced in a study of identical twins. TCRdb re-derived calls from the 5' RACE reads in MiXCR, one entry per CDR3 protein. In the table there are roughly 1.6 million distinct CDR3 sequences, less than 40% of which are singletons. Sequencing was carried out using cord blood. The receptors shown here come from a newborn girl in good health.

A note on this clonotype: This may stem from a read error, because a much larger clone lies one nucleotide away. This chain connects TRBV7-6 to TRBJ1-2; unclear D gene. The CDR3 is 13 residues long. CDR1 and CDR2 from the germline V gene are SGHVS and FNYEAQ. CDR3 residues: CASSLDLRGGYNF. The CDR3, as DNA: TGTGCCAGCAGCTTAGATCTCAGAGGAGGCTACAACTTC.

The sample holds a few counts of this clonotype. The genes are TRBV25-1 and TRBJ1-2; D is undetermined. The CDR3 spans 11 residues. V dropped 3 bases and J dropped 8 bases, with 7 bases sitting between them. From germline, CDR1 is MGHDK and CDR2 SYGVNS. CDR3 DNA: TGTGCCAGCAGTGAGTCGTGGGGCTACACCTTC. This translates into CASSESWGYTF.

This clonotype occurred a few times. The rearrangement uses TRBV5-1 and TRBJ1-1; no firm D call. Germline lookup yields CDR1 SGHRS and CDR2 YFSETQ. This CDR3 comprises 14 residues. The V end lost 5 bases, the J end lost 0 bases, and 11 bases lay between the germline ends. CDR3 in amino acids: CASRVLQLNTEAFF. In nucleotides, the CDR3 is TGCGCCAGCAGGGTCCTCCAGTTGAACACTGAAGCTTTCTTT.

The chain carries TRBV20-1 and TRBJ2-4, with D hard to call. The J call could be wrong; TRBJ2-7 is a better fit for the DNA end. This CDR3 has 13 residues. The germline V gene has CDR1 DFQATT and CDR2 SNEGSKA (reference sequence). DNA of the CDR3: TGCAGTGCGAGGTCTTACGCCTCCTACGAGCAGTACTTC. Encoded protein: CSARSYASYEQYF.

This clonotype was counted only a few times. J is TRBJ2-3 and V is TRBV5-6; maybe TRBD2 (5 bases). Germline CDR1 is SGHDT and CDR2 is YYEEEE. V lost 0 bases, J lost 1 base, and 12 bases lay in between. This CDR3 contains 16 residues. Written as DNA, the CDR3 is TGTGCCAGCAGCTTGGGGCTCGGGGTCGGCACAGATACGCAGTATTTT. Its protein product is CASSLGLGVGTDTQYF.

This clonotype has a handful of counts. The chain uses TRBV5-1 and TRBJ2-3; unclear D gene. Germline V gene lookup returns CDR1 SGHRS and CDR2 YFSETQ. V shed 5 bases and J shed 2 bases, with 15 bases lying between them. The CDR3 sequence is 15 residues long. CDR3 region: CASRTPLEATDTQYF. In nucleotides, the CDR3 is TGCGCCAGCAGAACCCCTCTAGAAGCCACAGATACGCAGTATTTT.

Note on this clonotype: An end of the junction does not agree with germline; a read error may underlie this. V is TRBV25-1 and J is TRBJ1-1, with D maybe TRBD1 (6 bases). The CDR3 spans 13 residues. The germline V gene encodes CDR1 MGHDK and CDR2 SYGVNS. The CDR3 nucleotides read TGTACCAGCAGTGAATACAGGGACACTGAAGCTTTCTTT. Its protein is CTSSEYRDTEAFF.

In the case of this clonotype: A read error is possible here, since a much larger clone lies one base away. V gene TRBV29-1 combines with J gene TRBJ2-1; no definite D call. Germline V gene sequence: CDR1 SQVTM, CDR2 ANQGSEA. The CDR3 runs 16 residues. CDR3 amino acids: CSVEANGGSSYNEQIF. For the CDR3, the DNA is TGCAGCGTTGAAGCCAATGGCGGTAGCTCCTACAATGAGCAGATCTTC.

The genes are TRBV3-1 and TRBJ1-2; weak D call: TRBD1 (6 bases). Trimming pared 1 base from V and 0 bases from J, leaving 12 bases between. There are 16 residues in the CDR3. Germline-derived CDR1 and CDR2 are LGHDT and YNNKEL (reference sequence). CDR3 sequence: CASSQVKTGANYGYTF. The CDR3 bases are TGTGCCAGCAGCCAAGTCAAGACAGGAGCTAACTATGGCTACACCTTC.

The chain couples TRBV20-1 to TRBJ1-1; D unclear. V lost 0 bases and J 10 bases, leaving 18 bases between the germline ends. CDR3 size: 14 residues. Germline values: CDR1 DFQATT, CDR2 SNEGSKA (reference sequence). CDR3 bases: TGCAGTGCTAGAGATGGGCGGTTGGTCCCTTCAGCTTTCTTT. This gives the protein CSARDGRLVPSAFF.

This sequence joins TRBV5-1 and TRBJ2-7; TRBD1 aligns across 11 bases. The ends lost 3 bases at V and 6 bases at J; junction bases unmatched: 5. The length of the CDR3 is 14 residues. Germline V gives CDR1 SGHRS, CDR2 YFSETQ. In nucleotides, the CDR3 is TGCGCCAGCAGCTGGGACAGGGGGTACTGCGAGCAGTACTTC. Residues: CASSWDRGYCEQYF. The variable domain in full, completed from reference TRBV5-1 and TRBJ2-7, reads KAGVTQTPRYLIKTRGQQVTLSCSPISGHRSVSWYQQTPGQGLQFLFEYFSETQRNKGNFPGRFSGRQFSNSRSEMNVSTLELGDSALYLCASSWDRGYCEQYFGPGTRLTVT.

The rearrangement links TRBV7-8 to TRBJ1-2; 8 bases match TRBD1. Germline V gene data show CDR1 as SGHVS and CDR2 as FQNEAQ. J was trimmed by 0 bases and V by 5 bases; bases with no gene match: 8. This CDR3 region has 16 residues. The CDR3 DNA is TGTGCCAGCAGCCCCCAGGGGGCTGGGGCTAACTATGGCTACACCTTC. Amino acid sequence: CASSPQGAGANYGYTF.

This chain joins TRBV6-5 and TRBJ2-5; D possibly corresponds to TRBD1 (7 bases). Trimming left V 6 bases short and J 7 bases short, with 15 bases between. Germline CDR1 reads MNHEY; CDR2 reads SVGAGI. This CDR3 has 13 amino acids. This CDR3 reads CASRQGTSVTQYF. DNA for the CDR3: TGTGCCAGCAGACAGGGGACTTCTGTGACCCAGTACTTC.

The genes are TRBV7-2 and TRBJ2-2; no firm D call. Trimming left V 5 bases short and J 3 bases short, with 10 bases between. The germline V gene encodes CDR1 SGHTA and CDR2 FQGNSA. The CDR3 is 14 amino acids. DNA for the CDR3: TGTGCCAGCAGCCAACCGATTCACACCGGGGAGCTGTTTTTT. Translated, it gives CASSQPIHTGELFF.

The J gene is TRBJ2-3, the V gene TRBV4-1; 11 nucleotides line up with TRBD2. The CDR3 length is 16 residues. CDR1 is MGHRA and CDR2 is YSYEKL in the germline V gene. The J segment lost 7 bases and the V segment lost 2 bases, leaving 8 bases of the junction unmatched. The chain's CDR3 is CASSQQLAGASNTQYF. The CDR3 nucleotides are TGCGCCAGCAGCCAACAACTAGCGGGGGCCAGCAATACGCAGTATTTT.

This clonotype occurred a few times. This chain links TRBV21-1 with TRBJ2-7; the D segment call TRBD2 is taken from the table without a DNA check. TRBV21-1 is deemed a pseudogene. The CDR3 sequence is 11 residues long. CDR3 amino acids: CARTRDYEQYF. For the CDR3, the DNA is TGTGCCAGGACTAGGGACTACGAGCAGTACTTC.

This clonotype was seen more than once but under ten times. The CDR3 is CASERDTQYF. DNA of the CDR3: TGTGCCAGCGAGAGAGATACGCAGTATTTT. The chain is built from TRBV2 and TRBJ2-3, with D uncertain. The CDR3 runs to 10 residues. The V gene's germline CDR1 is SNHLY and CDR2 FYNNEI. V lost 8 bases to trimming and J lost 5 bases, with 5 bases between them.

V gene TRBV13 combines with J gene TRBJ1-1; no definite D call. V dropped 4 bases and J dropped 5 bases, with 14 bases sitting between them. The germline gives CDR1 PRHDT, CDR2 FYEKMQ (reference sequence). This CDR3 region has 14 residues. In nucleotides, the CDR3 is TGTGCCAGCAGCTCCGAGCGGGTATGGACTGAAGCTTTCTTT. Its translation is CASSSERVWTEAFF.

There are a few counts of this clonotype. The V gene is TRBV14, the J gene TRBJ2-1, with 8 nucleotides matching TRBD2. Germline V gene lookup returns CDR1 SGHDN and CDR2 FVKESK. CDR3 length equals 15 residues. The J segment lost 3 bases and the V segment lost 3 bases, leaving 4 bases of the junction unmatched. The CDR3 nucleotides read TGTGCCAGCAGCCAGGGACTAGGGAACTACAATGAGCAGTTCTTC. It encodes CASSQGLGNYNEQFF.

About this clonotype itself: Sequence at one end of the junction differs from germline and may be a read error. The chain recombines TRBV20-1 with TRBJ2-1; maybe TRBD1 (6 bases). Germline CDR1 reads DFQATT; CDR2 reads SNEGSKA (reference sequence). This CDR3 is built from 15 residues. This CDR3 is CSAIDDRDTYSEQFF. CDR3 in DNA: TGCAGTGCTATAGACGACCGGGACACCTACAGTGAGCAGTTCTTC.

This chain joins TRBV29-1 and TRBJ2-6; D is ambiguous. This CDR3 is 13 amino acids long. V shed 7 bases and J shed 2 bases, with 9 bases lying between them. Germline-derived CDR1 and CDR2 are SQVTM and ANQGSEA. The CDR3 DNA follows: TGCAGCGCAAGGTCGGCTGGGGCCAACGTCCTGACTTTC. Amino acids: CSARSAGANVLTF.

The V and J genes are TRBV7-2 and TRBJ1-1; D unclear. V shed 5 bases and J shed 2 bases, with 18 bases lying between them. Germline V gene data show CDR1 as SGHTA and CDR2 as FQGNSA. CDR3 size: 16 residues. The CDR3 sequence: CASSPSINIPNTEAFF. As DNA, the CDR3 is TGTGCCAGCAGCCCCTCGATTAATATCCCCAACACTGAAGCTTTCTTT.

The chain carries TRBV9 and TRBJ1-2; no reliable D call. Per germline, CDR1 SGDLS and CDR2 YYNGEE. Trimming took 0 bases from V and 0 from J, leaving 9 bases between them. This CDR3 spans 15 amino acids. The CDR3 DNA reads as TGTGCCAGCAGCGTAGGATTGGGCCCTAACTATGGCTACACCTTC. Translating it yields CASSVGLGPNYGYTF.